This T cell receptor beta chain emerged from a study of cytomegalovirus exposure and HLA in healthy donors. A multiplex PCR was run with 60 Vbeta primers and 13 Jbeta primers. The protocol was immunoSEQ multiplex PCR, while the TCRdb copy is restricted to in-frame clones and leaves out a portion. The sample gives approximately 150,000 clones, roughly 78% of which show up once; roughly 3.2% is in the top ten. CDR1 is SGHDT, CDR2 YYEEEE, per germline. The length of the CDR3 is 16 residues. V shed 4 bases, J shed 4 bases, and the junction held 14 bases outside the gene matches. The chain recombines TRBV5-6 with TRBJ2-7; TRBD1 agrees at 7 bases. The sequenced material came from PBMCs. This sequence originates from a man younger than 35 in good health and CMV-seropositive. CDR3 in amino acids: CASSGRTGQRVYEQYF. CDR3 DNA: TGTGCCAGCAGCGGAAGGACGGGACAGAGGGTATACGAGCAGTACTTC.